The T cell receptor beta chain under discussion was sequenced for a study of blood T cell repertoires in COVID-19. This CDR3 comprises 15 residues. The germline V gene encodes CDR1 MDHEN and CDR2 SYDVKM. Germline trimming cut 1 base from V and 0 bases from J; bases unmatched to any gene: 3. The method was immunoSEQ multiplex PCR; TCRdb's version includes in-frame clones alone and lacks a portion of them. The profile covers over 75,000 clones, with roughly 89% appearing a single time and roughly 5.2% taken by the ten largest. The TCR originated in a woman over 75 with active COVID-19. The V call is TRBV28, the J call TRBJ2-7; 7 bases align to TRBD1. Material for sequencing was peripheral blood. The CDR3 DNA is TGTGCCAGCAGTTTATCAGGGGGTCCCTCCTACGAGCAGTACTTC. Translating gives CASSLSGGPSYEQYF.